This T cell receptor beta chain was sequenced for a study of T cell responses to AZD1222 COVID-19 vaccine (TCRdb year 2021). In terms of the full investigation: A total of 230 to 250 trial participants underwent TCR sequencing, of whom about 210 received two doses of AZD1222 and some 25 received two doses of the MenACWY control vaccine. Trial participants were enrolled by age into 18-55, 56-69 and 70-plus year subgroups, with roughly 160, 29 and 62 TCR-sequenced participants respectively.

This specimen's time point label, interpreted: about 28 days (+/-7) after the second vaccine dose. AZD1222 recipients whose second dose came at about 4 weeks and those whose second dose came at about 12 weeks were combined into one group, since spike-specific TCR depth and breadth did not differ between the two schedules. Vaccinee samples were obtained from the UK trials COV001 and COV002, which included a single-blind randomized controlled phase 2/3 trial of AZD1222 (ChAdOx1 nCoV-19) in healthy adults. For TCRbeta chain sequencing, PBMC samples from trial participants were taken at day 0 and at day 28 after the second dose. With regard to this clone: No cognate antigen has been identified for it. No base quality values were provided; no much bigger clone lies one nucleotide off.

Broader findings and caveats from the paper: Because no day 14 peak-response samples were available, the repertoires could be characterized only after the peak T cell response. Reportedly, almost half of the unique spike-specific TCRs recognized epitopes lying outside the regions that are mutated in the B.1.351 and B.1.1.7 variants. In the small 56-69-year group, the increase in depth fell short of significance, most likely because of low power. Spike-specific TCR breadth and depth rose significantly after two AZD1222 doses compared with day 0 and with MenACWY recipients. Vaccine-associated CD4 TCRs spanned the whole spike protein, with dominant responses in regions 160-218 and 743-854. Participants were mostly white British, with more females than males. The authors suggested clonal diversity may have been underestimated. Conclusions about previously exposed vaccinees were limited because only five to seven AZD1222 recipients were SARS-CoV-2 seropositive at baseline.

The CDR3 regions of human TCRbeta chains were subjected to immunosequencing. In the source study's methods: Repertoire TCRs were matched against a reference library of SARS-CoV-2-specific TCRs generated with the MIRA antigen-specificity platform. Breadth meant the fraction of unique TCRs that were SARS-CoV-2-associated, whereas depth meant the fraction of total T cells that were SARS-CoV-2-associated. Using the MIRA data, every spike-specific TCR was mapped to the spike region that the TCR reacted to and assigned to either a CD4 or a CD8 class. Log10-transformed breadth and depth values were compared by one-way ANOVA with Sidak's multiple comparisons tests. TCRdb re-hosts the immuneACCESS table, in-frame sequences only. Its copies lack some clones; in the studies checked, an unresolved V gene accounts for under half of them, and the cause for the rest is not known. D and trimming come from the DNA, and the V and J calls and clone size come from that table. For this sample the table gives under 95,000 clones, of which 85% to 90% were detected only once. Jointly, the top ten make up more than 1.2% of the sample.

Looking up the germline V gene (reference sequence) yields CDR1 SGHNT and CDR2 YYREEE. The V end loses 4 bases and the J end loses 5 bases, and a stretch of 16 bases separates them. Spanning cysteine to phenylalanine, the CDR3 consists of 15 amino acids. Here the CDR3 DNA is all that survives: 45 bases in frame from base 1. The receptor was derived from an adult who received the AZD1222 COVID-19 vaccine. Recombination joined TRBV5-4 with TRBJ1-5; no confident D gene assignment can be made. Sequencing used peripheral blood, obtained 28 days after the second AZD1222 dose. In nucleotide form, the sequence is TGTGCCAGCAGCCCAGGTACCAACGGGGATCAGCCCCAGCATTTT. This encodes CASSPGTNGDQPQHF.